Following are 26 T cell receptor beta chains from one sample sequenced in a study of OX40 agonist ivuxolimab in advanced cancers. Some clones are missing from TCRdb's copy, which holds only in-frame ones; the method was immunoSEQ multiplex PCR. The sample shows 70,000 to 85,000 clones, approximately 80% of them seen only once. The sample was CD4+ or CD8+ T cells sorted from blood, taken in a trial of the OX40 agonist ivuxolimab. The receptors here all came from an adult with an advanced solid tumor such as melanoma, head and neck, liver or kidney cancer.

The chain employs TRBV7-2 and TRBJ2-1; perhaps TRBD1 as D (5 bases). V lost 0 bases to trimming and J lost 4 bases, with 10 bases between them. Germline V CDR1 and CDR2: SGHTA, FQGNSA. This CDR3 region has 15 residues. The CDR3 region is CASSLAVAGYNEQFF. The CDR3 DNA is TGTGCCAGCAGCTTAGCGGTGGCAGGGTACAATGAGCAGTTCTTC. Filled out from reference TRBV7-2 and TRBJ2-1, the complete variable domain reads GAGVSQSPSNKVTEKGKDVELRCDPISGHTALYWYRQSLGQGLEFLIYFQGNSAPDKSGLPSDRFSAERTGGSVSTLTIQRTQQEDSAVYLCASSLAVAGYNEQFFGPGTRLTVL.

CDR3 in amino acids: CASTKGAWNEQFF. The CDR3 region has the DNA TGTGCCAGCACAAAGGGGGCCTGGAATGAGCAGTTCTTC. V gene TRBV13 combines with J gene TRBJ2-1; 7 nucleotides align to TRBD1. The germline V gene has CDR1 PRHDT and CDR2 FYEKMQ (reference sequence). The CDR3 covers 13 residues. The ends lost 7 bases at V and 7 bases at J; junction bases unmatched: 7.

The rearrangement joins TRBV6-5 to TRBJ2-2; maybe TRBD2 (6 bases). The CDR3 totals 14 residues. Trimming cost V 5 bases and J 8 bases, with 15 bases left between them. Germline V CDR1 and CDR2: MNHEY, SVGAGI. This CDR3 is CASSGALAGGELFF. As DNA, the CDR3 is TGTGCCAGCAGTGGGGCACTAGCTGGGGGGGAGCTGTTTTTT.

The rearrangement joins TRBV6-5 to TRBJ2-2, with a tentative D call TRBD1 (6 bases). The CDR3 covers 14 residues. V was clipped by 6 bases and J by 6 bases, with 14 bases between them. The germline V gene encodes CDR1 MNHEY and CDR2 SVGAGI. This chain's CDR3 is CASRQGSNSGELFF. Written as DNA, the CDR3 is TGTGCCAGCAGACAGGGTTCCAATTCCGGGGAGCTGTTTTTT.

This clone has a handful of counts. A read error may account for a junction end that differs from germline. V usage is TRBV2 and J usage is TRBJ1-4; 7 bases align to TRBD1. Germline lookup yields CDR1 SNHLY and CDR2 FYNNEI. The CDR3 sequence is 13 residues long. The DNA of the CDR3 is TGTGCCAGCAGGGAAGACAGGGATTTTAAACTGTTTTTT. This sequence encodes CASREDRDFKLFF.

This chain joins TRBV9 and TRBJ2-1; 9 nucleotides agree with TRBD2. The CDR3 loop spans 18 amino acids. Trimming at V came to 3 bases and at J to 1 base, leaving 11 bases not matched to a gene. CDR1 SGDLS and CDR2 YYNGEE come from the germline V gene. The CDR3 sequence is CASSGPLSSGRSYNEQFF. CDR3 sequence (DNA): TGTGCCAGCAGCGGCCCTTTGAGTAGCGGGAGATCCTACAATGAGCAGTTCTTC.

This clone was seen a few times. This CDR3 is also generated by other DNA sequences in the sample. V gene TRBV28 combines with J gene TRBJ1-5, with TRBD1 identical over 7 bases. The length of the CDR3 is 13 residues. V lost 5 bases and J lost 4; bases outside the gene matches: 2. The germline V gene has CDR1 MDHEN and CDR2 SYDVKM. DNA of the CDR3: TGTGCCAGCAGTCCAGGGGGGAATCAGCCCCAGCATTTT. Protein: CASSPGGNQPQHF.

V is TRBV28 and J is TRBJ1-1; 12 positions match TRBD1. The CDR3 consists of 16 residues. CDR1 is MDHEN and CDR2 is SYDVKM in the germline V gene. V shed 2 bases and J 4 bases; nucleotides not matched to a gene: 5. This CDR3 reads CASSLGTGGAGTEAFF. CDR3 nucleotide sequence: TGTGCCAGCAGTTTAGGGACAGGGGGCGCGGGCACTGAAGCTTTCTTT.

The chain combines TRBV30 with TRBJ2-3; D is perhaps TRBD2 (6 bases). CDR1 and CDR2 from the germline V gene are GTSNPN and SVGIG (reference sequence). The CDR3 spans 13 residues. Trimming cost V 5 bases and J 2 bases, with 11 bases left between them. This CDR3 reads CAWVAANTDTQYF. The CDR3 nucleotides are TGTGCCTGGGTAGCGGCGAACACAGATACGCAGTATTTT. The full variable domain, with the rest looked up from reference TRBV30 and TRBJ2-3, is SQTIHQWPATLVQPVGSPLSLECTVEGTSNPNLYWYRQAAGRGLQLLFYSVGIGQISSEVPQNLSASRPQDRQFILSSKKLLLSDSGFYLCAWVAANTDTQYFGPGTRLTVL.

This chain uses TRBV11-2 with TRBJ2-5, with D unresolved. With the DNA end fitting TRBJ2-7 better, the J assignment may be wrong. The CDR3 sequence is 13 residues long. Germline V gene data show CDR1 as SGHAT and CDR2 as FQNNGV. DNA for the CDR3: TGTGCCAGCAGCTTAGGGGATGGGTACGAGCAGTACTTC. As protein: CASSLGDGYEQYF.

Regarding this clone: A read error may account for a junction end that differs from germline. The J gene is TRBJ1-4, the V gene TRBV9, with 7 bases matching TRBD1. Looked up from germline, CDR1 is SGDLS and CDR2 is YYNGEE. This CDR3 region has 15 residues. As DNA, the CDR3 is TGTGCCAGCAACGTAGGGGGCACCACTAATGAAAAACTGTTTTTT. Protein sequence: CASNVGGTTNEKLFF.

This sequence joins TRBV9 and TRBJ2-5, with D possibly being TRBD1 (6 bases). The germline gives CDR1 SGDLS, CDR2 YYNGEE. The CDR3 is 14 amino acids. The ends were cut back, 0 bases at V and 5 bases at J, with 11 bases in the middle. The CDR3 spells CASSVGTVSETQYF. The CDR3 region has the DNA TGTGCCAGCAGCGTAGGGACAGTTAGCGAGACCCAGTACTTC.

This clone was seen only a few times. This chain connects TRBV2 to TRBJ1-1; TRBD1 might be the D (5 bases). Deletions cut 1 base from V and 11 bases from J, with 17 bases between. Germline lookup yields CDR1 SNHLY and CDR2 FYNNEI. The CDR3 extends over 14 amino acids. The CDR3: CASSEDHGAWGAFF. As DNA, the CDR3 is TGTGCCAGCAGTGAAGACCACGGGGCGTGGGGGGCTTTCTTT.

V and J are TRBV18 and TRBJ2-6, with no clear D. Germline CDR1 is KGHSH and CDR2 is LQKENI. Trimming cost V 3 bases and J 0 bases, with 12 bases left between them. This CDR3 is 17 amino acids long. This CDR3 reads CASSPPREDSGANVLTF. In DNA, the CDR3 is TGTGCCAGCTCACCTCCTAGAGAGGACTCTGGGGCCAACGTCCTGACTTTC.

The chain joins TRBV19 to TRBJ2-2, with D possibly being TRBD1 (6 bases). V was pared by 5 bases and J by 4 bases, with 14 bases between. CDR1 and CDR2 from the germline V gene are LNHDA and SQIVND (reference sequence). This CDR3 spans 15 amino acids. CDR3 amino acids: CASSASGAGTGELFF. CDR3 DNA: TGTGCCAGTAGTGCCTCAGGGGCTGGCACCGGGGAGCTGTTTTTT.

The CDR3, as DNA: TGTGCCAGCAGTCCCGGGACAATGAGCCAAGAGACCCAGTACTTC. Translation gives CASSPGTMSQETQYF. V is TRBV5-6 and J is TRBJ2-5; D may be TRBD1 (6 bases). The V gene lost 5 bases and the J gene lost 1 base, with 15 bases spanning the gap. CDR3 size: 15 residues. Germline-derived CDR1 and CDR2 are SGHDT and YYEEEE.

The V and J genes are TRBV4-1 and TRBJ2-2, with 7 bases matching TRBD1. V trimming: 4 bases; J trimming: 2 bases; junction bases outside the gene matches: 7. In germline, CDR1 is MGHRA, CDR2 YSYEKL. The CDR3 loop spans 16 amino acids. Here the CDR3 reads CASSPGTALNTGELFF. CDR3 DNA: TGCGCCAGCAGCCCCGGGACAGCCTTAAACACCGGGGAGCTGTTTTTT.

This chain connects TRBV11-3 to TRBJ2-1, with TRBD1 matching over 11 bases. The ends lost 5 bases at V and 6 bases at J; junction bases unmatched: 6. The CDR3 length is 15 residues. Germline CDR1 SGHNT, CDR2 YENEEA. This CDR3 reads CASSRGQGALNEQFF. The CDR3 DNA sequence: TGTGCCAGCAGCCGCGGACAGGGGGCACTCAATGAGCAGTTCTTC.

The chain uses TRBV6-6 and TRBJ2-5, with D possibly TRBD2 on 6 matching bases. V was trimmed by 7 bases and J by 1 base, leaving 7 bases between them. Germline V gene lookup returns CDR1 MNHNY and CDR2 SVGAGI (reference sequence). CDR3 size: 12 residues. The CDR3 nucleotides are TGTGCCAGCAACGGGGGCCAAGAGACCCAGTACTTC. It encodes CASNGGQETQYF.

V usage is TRBV6-5 and J usage is TRBJ2-1; D possibly corresponds to TRBD2 (6 bases). The V gene's germline CDR1 is MNHEY and CDR2 SVGAGI. V lost 0 bases and J lost 6, with 9 bases in between. The CDR3 length is 14 residues. The CDR3 DNA reads TGTGCCAGCAGTTACTCGACTAGGGGCAATGAGCAGTTCTTC. This encodes CASSYSTRGNEQFF.

The CDR3 is CASSPRWGWEETQYF. The CDR3 DNA reads TGCGCCAGCAGCCCCCGGTGGGGTTGGGAAGAGACCCAGTACTTC. V gene TRBV4-1 combines with J gene TRBJ2-5; D is uncertain. The CDR3 length is 15 residues. Trimming took off 4 bases at V and 3 bases at J, with 15 bases between the two ends. From germline, CDR1 is MGHRA and CDR2 YSYEKL.

V usage is TRBV5-5 and J usage is TRBJ1-1; D is ambiguous. This CDR3 contains 14 residues. Per germline, CDR1 SGHKS and CDR2 YYEKEE (reference sequence). Trimming took off 3 bases at V and 1 base at J, with 10 bases between the two ends. The CDR3: CASSSGPQNTEAFF. CDR3 bases: TGTGCCAGCAGCTCCGGACCGCAGAACACTGAAGCTTTCTTT. Combining the CDR3 with reference TRBV5-5 and TRBJ1-1 gives the whole variable domain DAGVTQSPTHLIKTRGQQVTLRCSPISGHKSVSWYQQVLGQGPQFIFQYYEKEERGRGNFPDRFSARQFPNYSSELNVNALLLGDSALYLCASSSGPQNTEAFFGQGTRLTVV.

This chain joins TRBV9 and TRBJ2-1, with 11 bases aligning to TRBD2. The CDR3 has 15 amino acids. CDR1 is SGDLS, CDR2 YYNGEE, per germline. V dropped 3 bases and J dropped 6; count of bases not matched to a gene: 5. The CDR3 DNA reads TGTGCCAGCAGCGGTACTAGCGGGAGAACCAATGAGCAGTTCTTC. Translating gives CASSGTSGRTNEQFF.

In regard to this clone: The identical CDR3 is also encoded by other nucleotide sequences in the sample. V usage is TRBV27 and J usage is TRBJ2-7; the D is unclear. The CDR3 has 12 amino acids. Trimming pared 4 bases from V and 1 base from J, leaving 5 bases between. Germline CDR1 and CDR2: MNHEY and SMNVEV (reference sequence). The CDR3 DNA reads TGTGCCAGCAGTTCGGGTTCCTACGAGCAGTACTTC. Protein product: CASSSGSYEQYF.

This clone was observed a single time. The V and J genes are TRBV4-1 and TRBJ1-2; 9 bases line up with TRBD1. The germline V gene has CDR1 MGHRA and CDR2 YSYEKL. The CDR3 consists of 15 residues. The V and J ends lost 1 base and 4 bases, in that order; junction bases with no gene match: 4. For the CDR3, the DNA is TGCGCCAGCAGCCAAGCGAGGACAGGGGTCTATGGCTACACCTTC. This gives the protein CASSQARTGVYGYTF.

V and J are TRBV5-6 and TRBJ1-1; unclear D gene. The germline V gene has CDR1 SGHDT and CDR2 YYEEEE. Trimming removed 4 bases at V and 2 bases at J, with 15 bases between. The length of the CDR3 is 15 residues. The CDR3 DNA follows: TGTGCCAGCAGCATGATTGGGTTCACAAACACTGAAGCTTTCTTT. Translating gives CASSMIGFTNTEAFF.